This is a list of T cell receptor beta chains from one sample in a study of blood T cell repertoires in COVID-19. Profiling relied on immunoSEQ multiplex PCR, and the TCRdb table lists in-frame clones only, not all of them. The table includes 200,000 to 250,000 clones, less than 85% detected once. Sequenced input: peripheral blood. All receptors come from a woman older than 75 with acute or convalescent COVID-19. Both conserved end residues are part of each CDR3. Fields, in order: J gene, D gene, clone size, V gene, CDR3 DNA, CDR3 protein. The D gene is left open where the match is weak. Expanded clones get a size class; other rows say once, few or many, or leave the size out.

j_call: TRBJ1-1
d_call: NA
clone_size: NA
v_call: TRBV12-2
cdr3_nt: TGTGCAAGTCGTTTAGTCCTCTTTCACGACAGGTGGGAGACTGAAGCTTTCTTT
cdr3_aa: CASRLVLFHDRWETEAFF

j_call: TRBJ1-2
d_call: TRBD1
clone_size: NA
v_call: TRBV6-5
cdr3_nt: TGTGCCAGCAGTTCCAGACAGGGGGGGGACTATGGCTACACCTTC
cdr3_aa: CASSSRQGGDYGYTF

j_call: TRBJ1-2
d_call: NA
clone_size: NA
v_call: TRBV15
cdr3_nt: TGTGCCACCAGCAGAGGACAGGTAATGGATGGCTACACCTTC
cdr3_aa: CATSRGQVMDGYTF

j_call: TRBJ2-5
d_call: TRBD2
clone_size: NA
v_call: TRBV2
cdr3_nt: TGTGCCAGCAGTGATTTAGCGGGGGGGATAGAGACCCAGTACTTC
cdr3_aa: CASSDLAGGIETQYF

j_call: TRBJ2-7
d_call: NA
clone_size: NA
v_call: TRBV2
cdr3_nt: TGTGCCAGCAGTGTGGAAACAGCCGTATCCTACGAGCAGTACTTC
cdr3_aa: CASSVETAVSYEQYF

j_call: TRBJ1-1
d_call: TRBD1
clone_size: once
v_call: TRBV19
cdr3_nt: TGTGCCAGTAGTGCGCCGGGACAGGGTTCCACTGAAGCTTTCTTT
cdr3_aa: CASSAPGQGSTEAFF

j_call: TRBJ2-5
d_call: TRBD2
clone_size: NA
v_call: TRBV7-2
cdr3_nt: TGTGCCAGCAGCCGCGGGGGGGCAGAAGAGACCCAGTACTTC
cdr3_aa: CASSRGGAEETQYF

j_call: TRBJ1-5
d_call: NA
clone_size: NA
v_call: TRBV6-5
cdr3_nt: TGTGCCAGCAGTTACCCGAGCGGGCCCCAGCATTTT
cdr3_aa: CASSYPSGPQHF

j_call: TRBJ2-1
d_call: TRBD2
clone_size: NA
v_call: TRBV11-1
cdr3_nt: TGTGCCAGCAGCTCCCTAGCGGGGTCGGGCGACGAGCAGTTCTTC
cdr3_aa: CASSSLAGSGDEQFF

j_call: TRBJ2-2
d_call: NA
clone_size: few
v_call: TRBV19
cdr3_nt: TGTGCCAGTAGTAAGGTGGATACTCGAGGCACCGGGGAGCTGTTTTTT
cdr3_aa: CASSKVDTRGTGELFF

j_call: TRBJ1-5
d_call: NA
clone_size: NA
v_call: TRBV27
cdr3_nt: TGTGCCAGCAGTCAGACAGGCAATCAGCCCCAGCATTTT
cdr3_aa: CASSQTGNQPQHF

j_call: TRBJ1-5
d_call: TRBD1
clone_size: NA
v_call: TRBV27
cdr3_nt: TGTGCCAGCAGTTTGTACCAGGGGGTTCAGCCCCAGCATTTT
cdr3_aa: CASSLYQGVQPQHF

j_call: TRBJ1-4
d_call: NA
clone_size: NA
v_call: TRBV7-8
cdr3_nt: TGTGCCAGCAGCTCTAGGTACCTGAATAATGAAAAACTGTTTTTT
cdr3_aa: CASSSRYLNNEKLFF